This TCR beta chain was profiled in a study of tumor-infiltrating lymphocytes in primary liver carcinoma (dated by TCRdb to about 2017). Study-level background: Between late 2015 and early 2016, roughly 5 patients in China with histopathologically diagnosed primary liver carcinoma had their tumors surgically resected. Of the five patients (three men and two women, aged 30 to 69 years), four had hepatocellular carcinoma and one had combined HCC and intrahepatic cholangiocarcinoma. The tumors of the five patients were staged as T1-T3 N0M0, with maximum diameters ranging from 4.2 to 10 cm. Each sample produced roughly 3.5 to 7.5 million productive TCRbeta reads, and read depth showed no significant difference between tissue types. For each liver tumor, the study sampled five regions along with adjacent normal tissue and blood, and applied TCRbeta repertoire sequencing, expression microarrays and whole-exome sequencing. A total of approximately 35 specimens from 5 patients, comprising approximately 25 tumor regions, 5 adjacent noncancerous liver tissues and 5 peripheral blood samples, were covered by TCRbeta repertoire sequencing. High reproducibility was observed for the technical replicate repertoires, with mean shared-clone rates approximately 0.92 and correlation coefficients above 0.95. Findings and caveats that apply to the study as a whole: A significantly larger repertoire fraction was made up by the top 250 clones in tumors than in blood (p = 0.039). Only the TCR beta chain was sequenced, which likely underestimates true repertoire diversity because unpaired alpha chains were not captured. With just a few patients in the study, the authors point out that the findings should be validated in a larger study. Pairs of tumor regions showed greater repertoire overlap (mean about 35%) than tumor-adjacent pairs (roughly 17%) or tumor-blood pairs (approximately 15%), which is consistent with antigen-driven expansion. Comparison of CD4+ and CD8+ T cell repertoires was precluded by the use of bulk unsorted samples.

A constant-region primer and ProtoScript II reverse transcriptase were used to reverse-transcribe TCRbeta-specific cDNA from about 0.55 ug total RNA. Three nested multiplex PCR rounds, following a slightly modified ARM-PCR procedure, were used to build the TCRbeta libraries. Each of the first two PCR rounds ran for roughly 9 cycles and used multiplex TRBV1-TRBV30 forward primers together with a Cbeta reverse primer. Sample barcodes and Illumina adapters were added in a final 25-cycle PCR with Deep VentR polymerase. Amplicons of 200-500 bp were gel-purified with a QIAquick gel extraction kit before sequencing. The TCRbeta amplicons were sequenced with 250-bp paired-end reads on an Illumina HiSeq 2500. Per the original workflow: Reads were quality-trimmed with Trimmomatic v0.33, and paired reads were merged with FLASH v1.2.11 to recover full CDR3 sequences. V, D and J germline segments were assigned to the rearranged TCRbeta sequences using MiGEC v1.2.1b. VDJtools v1.0.0 computed clonotype statistics and Shannon-Wiener diversity indices. To cut down on sampling bias, every analysis after diversity analysis relied on just the 250 most abundant clonotypes from each sample. In TCRdb, the public reads were trimmed at Q25 with fastp and aligned with MiXCR, with productive beta chains retained. For every CDR3 protein sequence, its rows merge into one entry that carries the most common genes and DNA. TCRdb's processing, not the study's, gives the V and J calls here. This sample holds 310,000 or so distinct CDR3 sequences; roughly 60% were observed only once. In total, the top ten clones hold about a sixth of the sample.

Blood RNA was extracted from unsorted whole blood using TRIzol reagent, and germline DNA was obtained with the DNeasy Blood & Tissue kit. At the time of sampling, the patients were treatment-naive and had chronic HBV infection. Around 4 milliliters of peripheral blood were collected into K2EDTA tubes before surgery. In the case of this clonotype: What antigen it recognizes has not been identified. The conserved closing phenylalanine or tryptophan is absent in this CDR3, likely reflecting a read error.

The germline V gene specifies SGHAT as CDR1 and FQNNGV as CDR2. The CDR3 numbers 13 amino acids, ends counted. CDR3 DNA only is kept here, 39 bases in frame from base 1. V is cut by 10 bases and J by 0 bases, and the space between the germline ends is 10 bases. The specimen was peripheral blood. Rearrangement joined TRBV11-2 to TRBJ2-4; a confident D gene designation cannot be given. The clonotype originates from a woman aged 25 to 39 with primary liver carcinoma and hepatitis B virus infection. The bases read TGTGCCACACGACCGTCAGCCAAAAACATTCAGTACATC. It encodes CATRPSAKNIQYI.